Below are 25 T cell receptor beta chains sequenced from a single sample in a study of blood T cell repertoires in COVID-19. Profiling relied on immunoSEQ multiplex PCR, and the TCRdb table lists in-frame clones only, not all of them. Of about 100,000 clones in the sample, approximately 81% are singletons; the top ten hold over 10%. The sequenced material came from peripheral blood. All receptors derive from a human donor in a cohort sampled during active COVID-19.

V gene TRBV3-1 (or the pseudogene TRBV3-2) combines with J gene TRBJ1-1, with 9 bases fitting TRBD1. Trimming removed 4 bases from V and 4 bases from J; junction bases left unmatched: 4. The length of the CDR3 is 14 residues. CDR1 is LGHDT and CDR2 is YNNKEL in the germline V gene (reference sequence). Written as DNA, the CDR3 is TGTGCCAGCAGCCGCGAGACAGGGGGCACTGAAGCTTTCTTT. Translation gives CASSRETGGTEAFF.

This rearrangement joins TRBV7-9 to TRBJ1-1, with TRBD1 matching over 9 bases. V dropped 0 bases and J dropped 5; count of bases not matched to a gene: 7. Per the germline V gene, CDR1 is SEHNR and CDR2 is FQNEAQ (reference sequence). The CDR3 is 16 residues long. CDR3 residues: CASSLAYRGRWTEAFF. In DNA form, the CDR3 reads TGTGCCAGCAGCTTAGCGTACAGGGGGCGGTGGACTGAAGCTTTCTTT.

The chain employs TRBV9 and TRBJ2-6, with D perhaps TRBD1 (6 bases). Looked up from germline, CDR1 is SGDLS and CDR2 is YYNGEE. The CDR3 is 20 amino acids. Trimming took off 5 bases at V and 4 bases at J, with 28 bases between the two ends. In DNA form, the CDR3 reads TGTGCCAGCAGAGACAACCACCATACCTCAGGGGTTCCCGGGGCCAACGTCCTGACTTTC. Translation gives CASRDNHHTSGVPGANVLTF.

The rearrangement joins TRBV28 to TRBJ1-5; possibly TRBD1 for D (5 bases). V lost 5 bases to trimming and J lost 3 bases, with 14 bases between them. The V gene's germline CDR1 is MDHEN and CDR2 SYDVKM. The CDR3 is 15 residues long. The DNA of the CDR3 is TGTGCCAGCAGTCTTATAGCAGGGTTCAATCAGCCCCAGCATTTT. Translating gives CASSLIAGFNQPQHF.

The chain couples TRBV19 to TRBJ1-6; the match to TRBD1 covers 8 bases. CDR1 is LNHDA, CDR2 SQIVND, per germline (reference sequence). This CDR3 has 14 residues. V dropped 7 bases and J dropped 7; count of bases not matched to a gene: 6. The CDR3 is CASTGQGANSPLHF. For the CDR3, the DNA is TGTGCCAGTACCGGACAGGGAGCGAATTCACCCCTCCACTTT.

This clone has a single count. CDR3 DNA: TGTGCCAGCAGTACCTTGACTAGCGGGAGGGCCGCAGAGACCCAGTACTTC. It translates to CASSTLTSGRAAETQYF. J is TRBJ2-5 and V is TRBV6-2 or TRBV6-3; 14 positions agree with TRBD2. Germline V gene sequence: CDR1 MNHEY, CDR2 SVGEGT. V shed 5 bases, J shed 4 bases, and the junction held 9 bases outside the gene matches. The CDR3 is 17 residues long.

The chain combines TRBV3-1 (or the pseudogene TRBV3-2) with TRBJ2-1; 10 bases align to TRBD1. Germline-derived CDR1 and CDR2 are LGHDT and YNNKEL (reference sequence). V shed 3 bases, J shed 5 bases, and the junction held 4 bases outside the gene matches. The CDR3 runs to 15 residues. The CDR3 DNA follows: TGTGCCAGCAGCCACTCGGGACAGGGGAACAATGAGCAGTTCTTC. It translates to CASSHSGQGNNEQFF.

The chain recombines TRBV3-1 (or the pseudogene TRBV3-2) with TRBJ2-3; TRBD2 is a possible D gene (5 bases). Germline CDR1 reads LGHDT; CDR2 reads YNNKEL (reference sequence). The germline V and J ends were trimmed by 6 bases and 1 base, with 17 bases remaining between them. The CDR3 totals 16 residues. CDR3 nucleotides: TGTGCCAGCAGTCAATCTCTCAGGACTCGCACAGATACGCAGTATTTT. It translates to CASSQSLRTRTDTQYF.

This clone occurred a few times. The V and J genes are TRBV7-2 and TRBJ2-1, with 11 bases identical to TRBD2. This CDR3 is built from 16 residues. CDR1 is SGHTA, CDR2 FQGNSA, per germline. Germline trimming cut 0 bases from V and 7 bases from J; bases unmatched to any gene: 5. The CDR3: CASSLASGRGRNEQFF. The CDR3 nucleotides read TGTGCCAGCAGCTTAGCTAGCGGGAGGGGGAGGAATGAGCAGTTCTTC.

CDR3 sequence reads: CASSFSGNIRTYEQYF. The CDR3 nucleotides read TGTGCCAGCAGCTTTTCAGGGAATATCAGGACCTACGAGCAGTACTTC. The genes are TRBV5-4 and TRBJ2-7; a weak D match, TRBD1 (5 bases). V lost 2 bases and J lost 2, with 17 bases in between. From germline, CDR1 is SGHNT and CDR2 YYREEE (reference sequence). The CDR3 is 16 amino acids.

The rearrangement uses TRBV7-2 and TRBJ1-6, with TRBD1 as a possible D gene (5 bases). V lost 5 bases and J lost 15, with 20 bases in between. The CDR3 totals 14 residues. Per germline, CDR1 SGHTA and CDR2 FQGNSA. The CDR3 loop reads CASSPDGAPLLLHF. CDR3 nucleotide sequence: TGTGCCAGCAGCCCCGATGGGGCTCCTCTCCTCCTCCACTTT.

The chain carries TRBV18 and TRBJ2-1; TRBD1 is a possible D gene (5 bases). Germline CDR1 KGHSH, CDR2 LQKENI. The CDR3 spans 15 residues. Trimming cost V 3 bases and J 0 bases, with 9 bases left between them. The CDR3 region is CASSPRTTSYNEQFF. CDR3 coding DNA: TGTGCCAGCTCACCCCGGACAACCTCCTACAATGAGCAGTTCTTC.

The chain couples TRBV7-2 to TRBJ2-7; 10 nucleotides match TRBD2. The ends lost 1 base at V and 7 bases at J; junction bases unmatched: 7. The CDR3 is 15 amino acids. Per germline, CDR1 SGHTA and CDR2 FQGNSA. CDR3 DNA sequence: TGTGCCAGCAGCTTAGAAGCAGCGGGGGGGCGAGAGCAGTACTTC. It translates to CASSLEAAGGREQYF.

V and J are TRBV11-3 and TRBJ2-2; D gene uncertain. With 6 bases removed from V and 3 bases from J, the gap between germline ends came to 8 bases. The CDR3 is 13 amino acids. CDR1 is SGHNT and CDR2 is YENEEA in the germline V gene. The CDR3 region has the DNA TGTGCCAGCAGACGCGATTACACCGGGGAGCTGTTTTTT. Amino acids: CASRRDYTGELFF.

V is TRBV18 and J is TRBJ1-1; no firm D call. Trimming left V 1 base short and J 0 bases short, with 6 bases between. This CDR3 comprises 14 residues. Germline V lookup: CDR1 KGHSH, CDR2 LQKENI. The chain's CDR3 is CASSPQTLNTEAFF. The CDR3 DNA sequence: TGTGCCAGCTCACCACAGACACTGAACACTGAAGCTTTCTTT.

A note on this clone: The same CDR3 also results from other DNA sequences found in this sample. This sequence joins TRBV5-1 and TRBJ1-6; the match to TRBD1 covers 8 bases. Trimming removed 2 bases from V and 7 bases from J; junction bases left unmatched: 2. Germline CDR1 and CDR2: SGHRS and YFSETQ. This CDR3 has 14 residues. The CDR3 DNA reads as TGCGCCAGCAGCTTACAGGGGGTCAATTCACCCCTCCACTTT. This translates into CASSLQGVNSPLHF.

The chain combines TRBV6-2 or TRBV6-3 with TRBJ1-6; 10 nucleotides align to TRBD1. The germline CDR1 and CDR2 sequences are MNHEY and SVGEGT. There are 16 residues in the CDR3. V lost 6 bases, J lost 13 bases, and 15 bases stayed unmatched. CDR3 amino acids: CASSSAFDRGRSPLHF. The CDR3 DNA sequence: TGTGCCAGCAGCTCCGCCTTCGACAGGGGGCGCAGTCCCCTCCACTTT.

The chain carries TRBV27 and TRBJ2-2; TRBD1 might be the D (6 bases). Deletions cut 6 bases from V and 6 bases from J, with 11 bases between. Germline V gene data show CDR1 as MNHEY and CDR2 as SMNVEV (reference sequence). CDR3 length: 13 amino acids. The CDR3 loop reads CASRRGLAGELFF. The CDR3, as DNA: TGTGCCAGCAGAAGGGGGTTGGCCGGGGAGCTGTTTTTT.

The chain employs TRBV29-1 and TRBJ1-1; 11 bases agree with TRBD1. The CDR3 has 18 amino acids. V shed 5 bases, J shed 5 bases, and the junction held 19 bases outside the gene matches. Germline assignment: CDR1 SQVTM and CDR2 ANQGSEA. Here the CDR3 reads CSVQITPGQGAPKTEAFF. As DNA, the CDR3 is TGCAGCGTTCAAATAACCCCAGGACAGGGGGCGCCGAAGACTGAAGCTTTCTTT.

This rearrangement joins TRBV14 to TRBJ2-1; the D gene is possibly TRBD1 (5 bases). The V end was cut by 1 base, the J end by 3 bases, with 7 bases between. The CDR3 runs to 14 residues. Germline values: CDR1 SGHDN, CDR2 FVKESK. CDR3 loop: CASSQGQYYNEQFF. The CDR3 nucleotides are TGTGCCAGCAGCCAAGGACAGTACTACAATGAGCAGTTCTTC.

The chain has TRBV11-3 and TRBJ2-1; maybe TRBD2 (6 bases). The CDR3 is 16 amino acids. Trimming removed 1 base from V and 6 bases from J, with 16 bases in between. Germline V lookup: CDR1 SGHNT, CDR2 YENEEA. CDR3 residues: CASSLGGGTGVNEQFF. Here the CDR3 DNA reads TGTGCCAGCAGCTTAGGAGGTGGGACTGGAGTCAATGAGCAGTTCTTC.

This clone was observed once. The J gene is TRBJ2-3, the V gene TRBV5-1; 14 nucleotides match TRBD2. CDR3 length: 16 amino acids. The V gene's germline CDR1 is SGHRS and CDR2 YFSETQ. After removal of 5 bases from V and 8 bases from J, the junction contained 10 bases not matched to a gene. This CDR3 reads CASSPGTSGSIGTQYF. The CDR3, as DNA: TGCGCCAGCAGTCCAGGGACTAGCGGGAGTATCGGTACGCAGTATTTT.

The chain is built from TRBV5-1 and TRBJ1-1; TRBD1 is a possible D gene (5 bases). Trimming removed 0 bases at V and 6 bases at J, with 12 bases between. The CDR3 is made up of 14 amino acids. Germline assignment: CDR1 SGHRS and CDR2 YFSETQ. CDR3 protein: CASSLVAGSPEAFF. In nucleotides, the CDR3 is TGCGCCAGCAGCTTGGTGGCAGGGTCCCCTGAAGCTTTCTTT.

This sequence joins TRBV6-1 and TRBJ2-1; D might be TRBD1 (6 bases). V shed 2 bases and J shed 10 bases, with 21 bases lying between them. Germline lookup yields CDR1 MNHNS and CDR2 SASEGT. The CDR3 is 16 amino acids. The CDR3 region is CASSEKAGASTGEQFF. CDR3 DNA sequence: TGTGCCAGCAGTGAAAAGGCGGGCGCGTCGACAGGCGAGCAGTTCTTC.

This clone was detected only a few times. The chain is built from TRBV5-1 and TRBJ2-1, with TRBD2 identical over 11 bases. The germline V gene encodes CDR1 SGHRS and CDR2 YFSETQ. J lost 10 bases, V lost 0 bases, and 3 bases had no gene match. The length of the CDR3 is 14 residues. The CDR3 coding sequence is TGCGCCAGCAGCTTGGAGGGACTAGCGGTAGAGCAGTTCTTC. Encoded protein: CASSLEGLAVEQFF. The whole variable domain, filled in from reference TRBV5-1 and TRBJ2-1, reads KAGVTQTPRYLIKTRGQQVTLSCSPISGHRSVSWYQQTPGQGLQFLFEYFSETQRNKGNFPGRFSGRQFSNSRSEMNVSTLELGDSALYLCASSLEGLAVEQFFGPGTRLTVL.